This TCR beta chain was identified in a study (dated by TCRdb to 2015 to 2016). CDR1 SGHRS and CDR2 YFSETQ are derived from the germline V gene. Trimming at the junction amounts to 0 bases on V and 8 bases on J, and the germline ends lie 11 bases apart. Measured from the cysteine to the phenylalanine, the CDR3 is 13 residues long. The read is trimmed to its CDR3 DNA, 39 bases read in frame from base 1. Library method: RT-PCR. The run used an Illumina MiSeq. TCRdb applied fastp at Q25 and MiXCR to the public reads, then kept only in-frame beta chains. Merged by CDR3 protein, the rows form single entries marked with the most common genes and DNA. The sample table shows about 700,000 distinct CDR3 sequences, and 12% to 15% are seen once. The ten biggest clones cover 3.6% of the sample. As concerns this clonotype: The clone's antigen remains unknown. No base quality values were provided; no much bigger clone lies one nucleotide off.

Sequenced input: memory CD4+ T cells from blood. The rearranged segments are TRBV5-1 and TRBJ1-1, with the D gene not confidently named. This receptor was taken from a female donor in good health, serving as a healthy control. The nucleotide sequence reads as follows: TGCGCCAGCAGCTTGGAAGGTCGGGCCGAAGCTTTCTTT. Translated, it reads CASSLEGRAEAFF.